The next 3 T cell receptor beta chains were all read from a single sample in a study of monozygotic twins with inflammatory bowel disease. TCRdb re-called the 5' RACE reads, yielding one record per CDR3 amino acid sequence without DNA. In all, the sample yields about 330,000 distinct CDR3 sequences. The sample was blood. The source is a human donor with ulcerative colitis or Crohn's disease, or a healthy co-twin of an affected twin (not recorded which).

This chain uses TRBV5-4 with TRBJ2-3; TCRdb outputs TRBD2, but without DNA this stays unchecked. This CDR3 region has 15 residues. The germline gives CDR1 SGHNT, CDR2 YYREEE (reference sequence). CDR3 residues: CASSSEVLAGDTQYF.

The chain joins TRBV29-1 to TRBJ2-1; TCRdb returns TRBD2, unconfirmable since there is no DNA. CDR3 length: 14 amino acids. Germline lookup yields CDR1 SQVTM and CDR2 ANQGSEA. CDR3 loop: CSVSGGETYNEQFF.

CDR3 loop: CATSRGGQLEQFF. The rearrangement uses TRBV15 and TRBJ2-1; as DNA is missing, the TRBD1 call by TCRdb cannot be tested. The CDR3 contains 13 residues. Germline V gene lookup returns CDR1 LNHNV and CDR2 YYDKDF (reference sequence).